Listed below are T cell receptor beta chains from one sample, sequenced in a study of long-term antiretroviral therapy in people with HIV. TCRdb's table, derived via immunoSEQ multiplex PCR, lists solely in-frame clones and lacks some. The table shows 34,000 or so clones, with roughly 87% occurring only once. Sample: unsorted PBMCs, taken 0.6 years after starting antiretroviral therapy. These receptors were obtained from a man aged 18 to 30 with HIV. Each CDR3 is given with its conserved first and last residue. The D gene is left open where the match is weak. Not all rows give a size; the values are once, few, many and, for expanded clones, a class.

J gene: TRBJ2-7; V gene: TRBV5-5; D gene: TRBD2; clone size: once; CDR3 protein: CASSLAVGTSGMSYEQYF; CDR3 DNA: TGTGCCAGCAGCTTGGCGGTAGGGACTAGCGGGATGAGCTACGAGCAGTACTTC
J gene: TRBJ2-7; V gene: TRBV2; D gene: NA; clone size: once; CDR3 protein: CASSGDFYEQYF; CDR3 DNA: TGTGCCAGCAGTGGCGACTTCTACGAGCAGTACTTC
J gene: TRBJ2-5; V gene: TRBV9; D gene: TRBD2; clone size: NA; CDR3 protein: CASSPEEGGPVETQYF; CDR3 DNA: TGTGCCAGCAGCCCAGAGGAGGGAGGGCCGGTTGAGACCCAGTACTTC
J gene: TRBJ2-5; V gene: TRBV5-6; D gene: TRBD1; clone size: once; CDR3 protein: CASSLQGVETQYF; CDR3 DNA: TGTGCCAGCAGTCTACAGGGGGTAGAGACCCAGTACTTC
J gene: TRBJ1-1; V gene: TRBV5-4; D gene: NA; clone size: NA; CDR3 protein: CASSDSGWGTEAFF; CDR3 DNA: TGTGCCAGCAGCGACTCAGGGTGGGGCACTGAAGCTTTCTTT
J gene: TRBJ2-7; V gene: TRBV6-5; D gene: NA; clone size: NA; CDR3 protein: CASSENDYEQYF; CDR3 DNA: TGTGCCAGCAGTGAAAACGACTACGAGCAGTACTTC
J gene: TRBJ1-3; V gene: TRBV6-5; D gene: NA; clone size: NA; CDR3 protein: CASSREGRNTIYF; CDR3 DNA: TGTGCCAGCAGCCGCGAAGGGAGAAACACCATATATTTT
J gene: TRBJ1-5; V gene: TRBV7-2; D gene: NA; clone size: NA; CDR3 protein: CASSLTQANQPQHF; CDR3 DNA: TGTGCCAGCAGCTTAACCCAAGCCAATCAGCCCCAGCATTTT
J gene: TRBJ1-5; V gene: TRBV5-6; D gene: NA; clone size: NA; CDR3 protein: CASSPKGGPSNQPQHF; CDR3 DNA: TGTGCCAGCAGCCCAAAGGGGGGACCTAGCAATCAGCCCCAGCATTTT
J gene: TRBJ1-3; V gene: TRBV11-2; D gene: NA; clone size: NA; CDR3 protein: CASSWGVSGNTIYF; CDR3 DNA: TGTGCCAGCAGCTGGGGCGTGTCTGGAAACACCATATATTTT
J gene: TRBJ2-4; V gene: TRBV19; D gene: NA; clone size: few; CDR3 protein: CASSFRGSGIQYF; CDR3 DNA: TGTGCCAGTAGTTTCAGGGGATCCGGCATTCAGTACTTC
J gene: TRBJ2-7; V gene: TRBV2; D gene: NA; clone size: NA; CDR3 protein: CASSDGQGLSSYEQYF; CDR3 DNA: TGTGCCAGCAGTGACGGCCAGGGGTTAAGCTCCTACGAGCAGTACTTC
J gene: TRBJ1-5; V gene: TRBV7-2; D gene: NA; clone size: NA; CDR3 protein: CASSLSVLQPQHF; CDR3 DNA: TGTGCCAGCAGCTTATCTGTATTACAGCCCCAGCATTTT
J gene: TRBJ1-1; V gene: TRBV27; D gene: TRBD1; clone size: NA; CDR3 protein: CASSLETGPLTEAFF; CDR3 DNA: TGTGCCAGCAGTTTGGAGACAGGGCCACTCACTGAAGCTTTCTTT
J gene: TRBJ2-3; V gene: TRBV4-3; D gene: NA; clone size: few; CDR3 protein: CASSQDLPQLVTDTQYF; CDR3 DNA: TGCGCCAGCAGCCAAGATTTACCCCAACTGGTCACAGATACGCAGTATTTT
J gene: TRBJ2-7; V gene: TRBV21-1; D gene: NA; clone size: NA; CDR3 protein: CASSKGATYEQYF; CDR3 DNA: TGTGCCAGCAGCAAAGGAGCCACGTACGAGCAGTACTTC
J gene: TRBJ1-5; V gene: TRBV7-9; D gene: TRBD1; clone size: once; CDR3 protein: CASSWDRDFNQPQHF; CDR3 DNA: TGTGCCAGCAGCTGGGACAGGGATTTCAATCAGCCCCAGCATTTT
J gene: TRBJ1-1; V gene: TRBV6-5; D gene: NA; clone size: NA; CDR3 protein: CASSYGAAGLNTEAFF; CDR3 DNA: TGTGCCAGCAGTTACGGAGCCGCCGGGTTGAACACTGAAGCTTTCTTT
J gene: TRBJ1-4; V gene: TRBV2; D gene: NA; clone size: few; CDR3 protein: CASSRGLEKLFF; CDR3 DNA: TGTGCCAGCAGCAGGGGTCTTGAAAAACTGTTTTTT
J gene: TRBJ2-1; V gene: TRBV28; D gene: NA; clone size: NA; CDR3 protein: CASSLAYNEQFF; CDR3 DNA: TGTGCCAGCAGTTTGGCTTACAATGAGCAGTTCTTC
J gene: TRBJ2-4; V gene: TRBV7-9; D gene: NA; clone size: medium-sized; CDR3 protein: CASSLSGAKNIQYF; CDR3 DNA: TGTGCCAGCAGCTTGTCTGGGGCCAAAAACATTCAGTACTTC
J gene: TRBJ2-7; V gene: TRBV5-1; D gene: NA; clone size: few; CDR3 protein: CASSPSLLLGTYEQYF; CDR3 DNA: TGCGCCAGCAGCCCCTCCCTCCTCCTGGGGACCTACGAGCAGTACTTC
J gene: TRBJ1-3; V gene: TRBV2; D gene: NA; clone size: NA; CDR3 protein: CASSDFGGILTGNTIYF; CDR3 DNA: TGTGCCAGCAGTGATTTTGGGGGAATCCTGACTGGAAACACCATATATTTT
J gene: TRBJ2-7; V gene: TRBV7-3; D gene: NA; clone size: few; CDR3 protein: CASSPTGSPYEQYF; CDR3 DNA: TGTGCCAGCAGCCCAACCGGGAGTCCCTACGAGCAGTACTTC
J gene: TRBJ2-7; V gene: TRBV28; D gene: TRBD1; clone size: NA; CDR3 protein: CASSTGTGVEQYF; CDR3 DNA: TGTGCCAGCAGTACCGGGACAGGGGTCGAGCAGTACTTC
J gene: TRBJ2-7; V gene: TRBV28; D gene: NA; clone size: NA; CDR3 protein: CASSLQVRGEQYF; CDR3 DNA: TGTGCCAGCAGTTTACAGGTCCGGGGGGAGCAGTACTTC
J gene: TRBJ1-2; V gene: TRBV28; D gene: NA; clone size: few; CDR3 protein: CASSPPRGGGGYGYTF; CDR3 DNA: TGTGCCAGCAGCCCCCCAAGGGGGGGCGGGGGCTATGGCTACACCTTC
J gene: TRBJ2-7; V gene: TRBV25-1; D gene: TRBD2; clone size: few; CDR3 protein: CASSDHAGTSVEQYF; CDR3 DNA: TGTGCCAGCAGCGACCACGCCGGGACTAGCGTCGAGCAGTACTTC
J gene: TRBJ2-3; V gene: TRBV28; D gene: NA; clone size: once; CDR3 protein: CASNGTPRPTDTQYF; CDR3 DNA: TGTGCCAGCAATGGGACTCCCCGCCCCACAGATACGCAGTATTTT
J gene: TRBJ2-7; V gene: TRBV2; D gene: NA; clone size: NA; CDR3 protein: CASSPGQSSYEQYF; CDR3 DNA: TGTGCCAGCAGCCCCGGACAGAGTAGCTACGAGCAGTACTTC
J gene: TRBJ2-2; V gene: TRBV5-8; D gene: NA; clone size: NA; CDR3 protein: CASRTQGLVTGELFF; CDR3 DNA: TGTGCCAGCAGAACACAGGGTTTGGTCACCGGGGAGCTGTTTTTT
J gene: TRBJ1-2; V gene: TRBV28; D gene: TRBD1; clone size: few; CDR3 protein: CASRGTGRNYGYTF; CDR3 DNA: TGTGCCAGCAGGGGGACAGGGCGGAACTATGGCTACACCTTC
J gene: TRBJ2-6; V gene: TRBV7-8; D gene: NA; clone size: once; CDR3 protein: CASSLALSGAGANVLTF; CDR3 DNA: TGTGCCAGCAGCTTAGCGCTCTCGGGGGCTGGGGCCAACGTCCTGACTTTC
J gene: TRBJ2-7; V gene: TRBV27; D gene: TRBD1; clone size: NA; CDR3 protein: CASSSSGQGYEQYF; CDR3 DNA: TGTGCCAGCAGTAGCTCGGGACAGGGGTACGAGCAGTACTTC
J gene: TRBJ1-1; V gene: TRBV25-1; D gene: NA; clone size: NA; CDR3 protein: CASSETGFGTEAFF; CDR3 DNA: TGTGCCAGCAGTGAAACCGGGTTCGGAACTGAAGCTTTCTTT
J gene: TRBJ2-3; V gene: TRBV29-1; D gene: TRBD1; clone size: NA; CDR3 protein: CSAAGGQGAHTQYF; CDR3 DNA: TGCAGCGCCGCCGGGGGACAGGGGGCACATACGCAGTATTTT
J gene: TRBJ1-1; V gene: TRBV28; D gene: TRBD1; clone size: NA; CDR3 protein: CASSPHGTANTEAFF; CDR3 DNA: TGTGCCAGCAGTCCGCATGGGACAGCCAACACTGAAGCTTTCTTT
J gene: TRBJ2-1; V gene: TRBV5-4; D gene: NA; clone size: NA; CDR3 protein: CASSFSPFGGRYDEQFF; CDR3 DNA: TGTGCCAGCAGCTTTTCCCCCTTCGGTGGGAGATATGATGAGCAGTTCTTC
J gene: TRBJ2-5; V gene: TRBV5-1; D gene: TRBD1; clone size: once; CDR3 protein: CASSFGTGLETQYF; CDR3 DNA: TGCGCCAGCAGCTTTGGGACAGGGCTAGAGACCCAGTACTTC
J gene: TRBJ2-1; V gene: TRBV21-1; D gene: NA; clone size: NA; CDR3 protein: CASGGDCSYNEQFF; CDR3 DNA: TGTGCCAGCGGAGGGGACTGCTCCTACAATGAGCAGTTCTTC
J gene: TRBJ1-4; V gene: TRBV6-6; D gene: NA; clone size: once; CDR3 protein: CASSRDLSGNEKLFF; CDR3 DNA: TGTGCCAGCAGTCGGGACCTCTCGGGTAATGAAAAACTGTTTTTT
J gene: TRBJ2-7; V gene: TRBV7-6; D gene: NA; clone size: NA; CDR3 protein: CASSLGPVEEQYF; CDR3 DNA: TGTGCCAGCAGCTTAGGTCCAGTCGAGGAGCAGTACTTC
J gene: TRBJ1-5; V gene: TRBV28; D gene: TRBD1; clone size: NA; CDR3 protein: CASSPTGPNQPQHF; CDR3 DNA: TGTGCCAGCAGTCCGACAGGGCCCAATCAGCCCCAGCATTTT
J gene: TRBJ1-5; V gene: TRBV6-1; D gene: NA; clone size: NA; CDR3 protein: CASSESGQRGVQHF; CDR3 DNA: TGTGCCAGCAGTGAATCGGGACAAAGGGGGGTCCAGCATTTT
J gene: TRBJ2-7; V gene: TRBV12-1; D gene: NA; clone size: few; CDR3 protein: CASSSRTSGISLAYEQYF; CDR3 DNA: TGTGCCAGCAGCTCGCGGACTAGCGGGATCTCCTTGGCCTACGAGCAGTACTTC
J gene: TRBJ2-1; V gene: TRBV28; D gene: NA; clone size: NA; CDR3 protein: CASSLSATGYNEQFF; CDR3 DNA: TGTGCCAGCAGTTTATCCGCGACAGGCTACAATGAGCAGTTCTTC
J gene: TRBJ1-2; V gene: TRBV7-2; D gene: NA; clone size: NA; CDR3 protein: CASSLSGGDGYTF; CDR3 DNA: TGTGCCAGCAGCTTATCGGGAGGGGATGGCTACACCTTC
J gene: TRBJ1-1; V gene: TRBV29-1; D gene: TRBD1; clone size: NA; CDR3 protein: CSAETGETEAFF; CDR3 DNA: TGCAGCGCCGAGACAGGGGAAACTGAAGCTTTCTTT
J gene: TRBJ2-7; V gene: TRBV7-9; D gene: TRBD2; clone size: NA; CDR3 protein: CASRDGLAGGEQYF; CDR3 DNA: TGTGCCAGCAGAGACGGACTAGCGGGTGGCGAGCAGTACTTC
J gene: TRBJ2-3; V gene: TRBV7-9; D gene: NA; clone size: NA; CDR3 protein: CASSLASFASSFTDTQYF; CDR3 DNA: TGTGCCAGCAGCTTAGCTAGTTTTGCATCCTCATTCACAGATACGCAGTATTTT
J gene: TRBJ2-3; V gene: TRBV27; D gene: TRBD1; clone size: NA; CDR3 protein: CASRQGASDTQYF; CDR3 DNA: TGTGCCAGCCGACAGGGGGCCAGCGATACGCAGTATTTT
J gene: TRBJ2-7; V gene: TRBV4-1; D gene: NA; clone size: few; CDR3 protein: CASSQDASRGYEQYF; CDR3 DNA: TGCGCCAGCAGCCAAGATGCTAGCCGGGGGTACGAGCAGTACTTC
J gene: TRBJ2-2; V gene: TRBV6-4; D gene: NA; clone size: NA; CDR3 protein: CASRPPDGSAGELFF; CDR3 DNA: TGTGCCAGCAGACCCCCGGACGGGAGTGCCGGGGAGCTGTTTTTT
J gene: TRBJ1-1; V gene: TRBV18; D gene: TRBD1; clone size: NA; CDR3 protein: CASSPTGTSTEAFF; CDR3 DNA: TGTGCCAGCTCACCGACAGGGACGAGCACTGAAGCTTTCTTT
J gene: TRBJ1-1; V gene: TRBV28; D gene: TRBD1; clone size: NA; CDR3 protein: CASGTGALGTEAFF; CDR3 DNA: TGTGCCAGCGGAACAGGGGCCCTGGGCACTGAAGCTTTCTTT